This T cell receptor (beta chain) was profiled in a study of T cell responses to AZD1222 COVID-19 vaccine. Study-level points and caveats: Nearly half of the spike-specific TCRs reportedly recognize variant regions that carry no mutations.

Clones were read by immunoSEQ multiplex PCR, and TCRdb kept only the in-frame ones, dropping some. The data hold 90,000 to 150,000 clones, with roughly 91% observed a single time. As regards this clone: Antigen unknown.

Samples with a second dose at about 4 or about 12 weeks were pooled together. The sequence was obtained from an adult who received the AZD1222 COVID-19 vaccine. The input for sequencing was peripheral blood, taken 28 days after the second AZD1222 dose.

CDR3 DNA: TGTGCCAGCAGCCTCCTAGCGGGGAGGCCCAGCAATGAGCAGTTCTTC. It yields the protein CASSLLAGRPSNEQFF. The chain has TRBV4-2 and TRBJ2-1; TRBD2 aligns across 9 bases. Looked up from germline, CDR1 is LGHNA and CDR2 is YNFKEQ. V trimming: 4 bases; J trimming: 6 bases; junction bases outside the gene matches: 10. This CDR3 has 16 amino acids.